These 9 T cell receptor beta chains were sequenced from one sample in a study of blood T cell repertoires in COVID-19. The data were produced by immunoSEQ multiplex PCR, yet TCRdb's version contains in-frame clones alone and is incomplete. The sample lists fewer than 200,000 clones, approximately 84% occurring once. Material: peripheral blood. The receptors here all came from a man in his forties or fifties who had recovered from COVID-19.

The chain joins TRBV11-2 to TRBJ2-2, with 7 bases fitting TRBD2. Germline-derived CDR1 and CDR2 are SGHAT and FQNNGV. CDR3 length equals 16 residues. The ends lost 5 bases at V and 4 bases at J; junction bases unmatched: 10. CDR3 sequence: CASSQYGTGGTGELFF. The CDR3 DNA is TGTGCCAGCAGCCAATACGGCACGGGGGGCACCGGGGAGCTGTTTTTT.

The chain's CDR3 is CASSTFIGDRWNNEQFF. CDR3 DNA: TGTGCCAGTAGTACCTTTATAGGGGACAGGTGGAACAATGAGCAGTTCTTC. The V call is TRBV19, the J call TRBJ2-1; 8 nucleotides agree with TRBD1. CDR1 is LNHDA, CDR2 SQIVND, per germline (reference sequence). V was pared by 4 bases and J by 5 bases, with 13 bases of the junction left unmatched. The CDR3 has 17 residues.

This sequence joins TRBV28 and TRBJ1-5; TRBD1 is a possible D gene (6 bases). Germline V gives CDR1 MDHEN, CDR2 SYDVKM. This CDR3 has 14 residues. V gave up 3 bases and J gave up 6 bases, with 12 bases separating them. The CDR3 sequence: CASSFRGGGQPQHF. The CDR3 DNA sequence: TGTGCCAGCAGTTTTAGGGGGGGCGGTCAGCCCCAGCATTTT.

The table lists this clone with a count of one. The chain joins TRBV5-5 to TRBJ2-3, with a weak D call TRBD1 (6 bases). V was clipped by 6 bases and J by 2 bases, with 19 bases between them. The CDR3 is made up of 16 amino acids. Germline V lookup: CDR1 SGHKS, CDR2 YYEKEE (reference sequence). The CDR3 coding sequence is TGTGCCAGCACCCGCCAAGAAGGGGGTAACACAGATACGCAGTATTTT. Translating gives CASTRQEGGNTDTQYF.

Notes on this clone: The junction differs from germline at one of its ends, possibly a read error. The rearrangement links TRBV6-6 to TRBJ1-2; 7 bases are shared with TRBD1. Germline V gives CDR1 MNHNY, CDR2 SVGAGI (reference sequence). CDR3 length equals 12 residues. In DNA, the CDR3 is TGTGCCAGCTCCCAATTGCGGGACAGTTCCCTTTTC. Encoded protein: CASSQLRDSSLF.

The rearrangement joins TRBV30 to TRBJ2-2; 11 positions agree with TRBD1. This CDR3 comprises 14 residues. Trimming cost V 5 bases and J 7 bases; bases outside gene matches: 6. The V gene's germline CDR1 is GTSNPN and CDR2 SVGIG (reference sequence). CDR3 coding DNA: TGTGCCTGGTCCGGACAGGGGGCTGGCGGGGAGCTGTTTTTT. Translated, it gives CAWSGQGAGGELFF.

This chain joins TRBV3-1 (or the pseudogene TRBV3-2) and TRBJ1-5, with D unresolved. CDR1 and CDR2 (germline): LGHDT, YNNKEL (reference sequence). The CDR3 is 14 amino acids. V was trimmed by 4 bases and J by 4 bases, leaving 11 bases between them. Here the CDR3 reads CASSPGEPNQPQHF. The CDR3 nucleotides read TGTGCCAGCAGCCCAGGCGAACCTAATCAGCCCCAGCATTTT.

The rearrangement joins TRBV6-2 or TRBV6-3 to TRBJ2-1, with TRBD2 identical over 16 bases. The CDR3 has 18 amino acids. V lost 6 bases to trimming and J lost 5 bases; unmatched junction nucleotides: 10. Germline V gene data show CDR1 as MNHEY and CDR2 as SVGEGT. CDR3 region: CASRPVPGLAGGNNEQFF. The DNA of the CDR3 is TGTGCCAGCAGGCCTGTCCCGGGACTAGCGGGGGGGAACAATGAGCAGTTCTTC.

As regards this clone: A much larger clone lies one base from this, so it may be a read error. J is TRBJ2-3 and V is TRBV6-4; 9 bases line up with TRBD2. This CDR3 is 14 amino acids long. V gave up 4 bases and J gave up 1 base; unmatched junction bases: 0. CDR1 and CDR2 (germline): MRHNA, SNTAGT. The CDR3 is CASSVAGGTDTQYF. The CDR3 DNA sequence: TGTGCCAGCAGTGTAGCGGGGGGCACAGATACGCAGTATTTT.